Below are 18 T cell receptor beta chains sequenced from a single sample in a study of T cell responses to AZD1222 COVID-19 vaccine. Clones were read by immunoSEQ multiplex PCR, and TCRdb kept only the in-frame ones, dropping some. This sample carries 150,000 to 180,000 clones, about 86% of them seen once, and the ten largest clones take 5.5%. Here the sequenced sample was peripheral blood, taken on day 0 of MenACWY control vaccination. The receptors stem from an adult in good health.

Only one count was recorded for this clone. The V and J genes are TRBV7-2 and TRBJ2-5; 11 bases fit TRBD2. Trimming cost V 4 bases and J 5 bases; bases outside gene matches: 6. Germline V lookup: CDR1 SGHTA, CDR2 FQGNSA. The CDR3 loop spans 15 amino acids. CDR3 residues: CASSYSSGGRETQYF. Written as DNA, the CDR3 is TGTGCCAGCAGCTATTCTAGCGGGGGGAGGGAGACCCAGTACTTC.

This chain links TRBV6-5 with TRBJ1-2, with D perhaps TRBD1 (5 bases). Trimming stripped 5 bases from V and 4 bases from J, with 11 bases between. The CDR3 consists of 13 residues. Looked up from germline, CDR1 is MNHEY and CDR2 is SVGAGI. The CDR3 DNA sequence: TGTGCCAGCAGTCCCGGGGGTGGCTATGGCTACACCTTC. It codes for CASSPGGGYGYTF.

The rearrangement uses TRBV18 and TRBJ1-1; 7 bases align to TRBD1. V shed 3 bases and J 5 bases; nucleotides not matched to a gene: 6. In germline, CDR1 is KGHSH, CDR2 LQKENI. CDR3 length: 14 amino acids. DNA for the CDR3: TGTGCCAGCTCACCCGACAGGGAAAAGACTGAAGCTTTCTTT. This encodes CASSPDREKTEAFF.

This chain connects TRBV7-9 to TRBJ2-7, with 8 positions matching TRBD1. Germline V CDR1 and CDR2: SEHNR, FQNEAQ (reference sequence). V shed 2 bases and J 4 bases; nucleotides not matched to a gene: 4. This CDR3 has 14 residues. The CDR3 sequence is CASSLLDREYEQYV. The CDR3 coding sequence is TGTGCCAGCAGCTTACTGGACAGGGAGTACGAGCAGTACGTC.

The V gene is TRBV9, the J gene TRBJ2-7; no definite D call. V lost 0 bases and J 2 bases, leaving 9 bases between the germline ends. From germline, CDR1 is SGDLS and CDR2 YYNGEE. The CDR3 runs to 14 residues. CDR3 protein: CASSVDHTPYEQYF. The CDR3 DNA is TGTGCCAGCAGCGTAGATCACACCCCCTACGAGCAGTACTTC.

The rearrangement joins TRBV7-9 to TRBJ1-1; no reliable D call. The V gene lost 0 bases and the J gene lost 0 bases, with 8 bases spanning the gap. The V gene's germline CDR1 is SEHNR and CDR2 FQNEAQ (reference sequence). The CDR3 sequence is 15 residues long. The CDR3 nucleotides read TGTGCCAGCAGCTTAGCGGGCAATATGAACACTGAAGCTTTCTTT. Its translation: CASSLAGNMNTEAFF.

The genes are TRBV28 and TRBJ2-5; 10 bases fit TRBD2. The germline CDR1 and CDR2 sequences are MDHEN and SYDVKM. J gave up 5 bases and V 7 bases, and 7 bases lay outside the gene matches. This CDR3 has 14 amino acids. The CDR3 loop reads CASTSGSWGETQYF. The CDR3 DNA reads as TGTGCCAGCACTAGCGGGAGTTGGGGGGAGACCCAGTACTTC. Looking up the rest from reference TRBV28 and TRBJ2-5 gives the full variable domain: DVKVTQSSRYLVKRTGEKVFLECVQDMDHENMFWYRQDPGLGLRLIYFSYDVKMKEKGDIPEGYSVSREKKERFSLILESASTNQTSMYLCASTSGSWGETQYFGPGTRLLVL.

V usage is TRBV19 and J usage is TRBJ1-3, with D possibly being TRBD1 (5 bases). This CDR3 region has 15 residues. Germline-derived CDR1 and CDR2 are LNHDA and SQIVND (reference sequence). V was clipped by 6 bases and J by 0 bases, with 12 bases between them. CDR3 nucleotide sequence: TGTGCCAGTAGCCGACAGCAAATCTCTGGAAACACCATATATTTT. Translated, it gives CASSRQQISGNTIYF. Full variable domain (remainder filled in from reference TRBV19 and TRBJ1-3): DGGITQSPKYLFRKEGQNVTLSCEQNLNHDAMYWYRQDPGQGLRLIYYSQIVNDFQKGDIAEGYSVSREKKESFPLTVTSAQKNPTAFYLCASSRQQISGNTIYFGEGSWLTVV.

The V gene is TRBV28, the J gene TRBJ1-2; tentatively, D is TRBD1 (6 bases). Looked up from germline, CDR1 is MDHEN and CDR2 is SYDVKM. V was trimmed by 2 bases and J by 8 bases, leaving 9 bases between them. This CDR3 has 12 residues. CDR3 residues: CASSLGGRGYTF. Here the CDR3 DNA reads TGTGCCAGCAGTTTAGGGGGCCGGGGCTACACCTTC.

This clone showed up just once. The V and J genes are TRBV4-2 and TRBJ2-1, with D perhaps matching TRBD2 (6 bases). V lost 7 bases, J lost 5 bases, and 12 bases lay in between. Germline CDR1 reads LGHNA; CDR2 reads YNFKEQ. The CDR3 sequence is 13 residues long. CDR3 nucleotides: TGTGCCAGCAACACTCCGGGGGACAATGAGCAGTTCTTC. Translation: CASNTPGDNEQFF.

This chain connects TRBV4-1 to TRBJ1-6; D not certain. The CDR3 totals 16 residues. The ends were cut back, 1 base at V and 8 bases at J, with 15 bases in the middle. Germline V CDR1 and CDR2: MGHRA, YSYEKL. The CDR3 protein is CASSQVSSLAYSPLHF. The CDR3, as DNA: TGCGCCAGCAGCCAAGTATCCAGCCTAGCTTATTCACCCCTCCACTTT.

This clone was detected a few times. This chain uses TRBV19 with TRBJ1-1; D unresolved. V was cut by 7 bases and J by 2 bases, with 20 bases left in between. The CDR3 is 16 amino acids. Germline values: CDR1 LNHDA, CDR2 SQIVND (reference sequence). The CDR3 DNA follows: TGTGCCAGTACCCCCACATATCTCGGCAGAAACACTGAAGCTTTCTTT. Amino acids: CASTPTYLGRNTEAFF. The full variable domain, with the rest looked up from reference TRBV19 and TRBJ1-1, is DGGITQSPKYLFRKEGQNVTLSCEQNLNHDAMYWYRQDPGQGLRLIYYSQIVNDFQKGDIAEGYSVSREKKESFPLTVTSAQKNPTAFYLCASTPTYLGRNTEAFFGQGTRLTVV.

This clone has only one observation. The chain employs TRBV6-1 and TRBJ1-3; D is uncertain. V lost 1 base and J 0 bases, leaving 4 bases between the germline ends. Germline V gene sequence: CDR1 MNHNS, CDR2 SASEGT. The CDR3 length is 14 residues. The CDR3 nucleotides are TGTGCCAGCAGTGAAGGGGTCTCTGGAAACACCATATATTTT. This translates into CASSEGVSGNTIYF.

The chain recombines TRBV14 with TRBJ2-7; D uncertain. This CDR3 contains 14 residues. V gave up 1 base and J gave up 5 bases, with 12 bases separating them. Germline values: CDR1 SGHDN, CDR2 FVKESK. The DNA of the CDR3 is TGTGCCAGCAGCCAAGGTCGTTCATGGAACGAGCAGTACTTC. This sequence encodes CASSQGRSWNEQYF.

The V call is TRBV4-3, the J call TRBJ2-3; D gene uncertain. V was clipped by 4 bases and J by 3 bases, with 8 bases between them. The CDR3 is made up of 13 amino acids. Germline lookup yields CDR1 LGHNA and CDR2 YSLEER. The CDR3 spells CASSLSRTDTQYF. CDR3 nucleotide sequence: TGCGCCAGCAGCCTCTCGAGGACAGATACGCAGTATTTT.

The chain combines TRBV3-1 (or the pseudogene TRBV3-2) with TRBJ2-1, with D possibly matching TRBD2 (6 bases). The CDR3 length is 14 residues. Per the germline V gene, CDR1 is LGHDT and CDR2 is YNNKEL (reference sequence). The V end was cut by 4 bases, the J end by 2 bases, with 9 bases between. The CDR3 sequence: CASSRGGTYNEQFF. The CDR3 bases are TGTGCCAGCAGCCGAGGCGGGACCTACAATGAGCAGTTCTTC.

The chain joins TRBV19 to TRBJ2-7; 10 bases are a match to TRBD2. This CDR3 spans 16 amino acids. Germline loops: CDR1 LNHDA, CDR2 SQIVND (reference sequence). Trimming removed 6 bases from V and 6 bases from J; junction bases left unmatched: 14. This chain's CDR3 is CASRKTRLAGILEQYV. In DNA form, the CDR3 reads TGTGCCAGTAGGAAGACCCGACTAGCGGGTATCCTCGAGCAGTACGTC.

V and J are TRBV30 and TRBJ1-2, with 7 bases matching TRBD1. Germline V lookup: CDR1 GTSNPN, CDR2 SVGIG (reference sequence). This CDR3 contains 14 residues. Germline trimming cut 1 base from V and 4 bases from J; bases unmatched to any gene: 6. The chain's CDR3 is CAWSAQGGSYGYTF. The DNA of the CDR3 is TGTGCCTGGAGTGCCCAGGGGGGCAGCTATGGCTACACCTTC.